Described below is a single T cell receptor (beta chain) sequence and its context. These data belong to a study of blood T cell repertoires in COVID-19. Study-wide context: Sites in the United States, Italy and Spain provided acute and convalescent COVID-19 samples. The cDNA or gDNA used as material had been derived from T cells, B-cell-depleted T cells, or PBMCs.

Per the authors' pipeline: Amplified reference gene primers provided the basis for estimating nucleated cell counts. Produced via immunoSEQ multiplex PCR; TCRdb's table is partial and in-frame only. V and J calls and clone size are those listed in that table; D and trimming were worked out from the DNA. The sample carries approximately 92,000 clones, about 80% recorded once. The clonotype originates from a man aged 55 to 69 with acute or convalescent COVID-19. The sequenced sample consisted of peripheral blood.

As DNA, the CDR3 is TGTGCCAGTAGGCCCGGTACTCGAAGCCCTCGGGCTGAAGCTTTCTTT. As protein: CASRPGTRSPRAEAFF. The V call is TRBV19, the J call TRBJ1-1, with D hard to call. Per germline, CDR1 LNHDA and CDR2 SQIVND (reference sequence). The CDR3 sequence is 16 residues long. Between the trimmed V and J ends, which lost 6 bases and 6 bases, there was a span of 23 bases.